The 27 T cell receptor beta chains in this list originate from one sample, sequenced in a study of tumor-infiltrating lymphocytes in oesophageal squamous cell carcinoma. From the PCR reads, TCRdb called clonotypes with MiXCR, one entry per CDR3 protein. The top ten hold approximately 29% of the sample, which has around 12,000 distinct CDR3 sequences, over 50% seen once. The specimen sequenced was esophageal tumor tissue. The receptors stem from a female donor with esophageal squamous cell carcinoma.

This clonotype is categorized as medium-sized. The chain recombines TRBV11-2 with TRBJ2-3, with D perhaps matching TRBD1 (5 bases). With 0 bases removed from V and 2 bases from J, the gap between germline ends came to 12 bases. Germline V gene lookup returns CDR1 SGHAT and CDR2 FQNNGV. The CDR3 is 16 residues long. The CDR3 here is CASSLESGHFTDTQYF. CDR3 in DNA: TGTGCCAGCAGCTTAGAGAGTGGACATTTCACAGATACGCAGTATTTT.

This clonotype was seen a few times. The CDR3 DNA is TGTGCCAGCAAGAACACCGGGGAGCTGTTTTTT. It translates to CASKNTGELFF. V gene TRBV6-1 combines with J gene TRBJ2-2; D is uncertain. The CDR3 spans 11 residues. Between the trimmed V and J ends, which lost 7 bases and 1 base, there was a span of 1 base. Germline CDR1 MNHNS, CDR2 SASEGT.

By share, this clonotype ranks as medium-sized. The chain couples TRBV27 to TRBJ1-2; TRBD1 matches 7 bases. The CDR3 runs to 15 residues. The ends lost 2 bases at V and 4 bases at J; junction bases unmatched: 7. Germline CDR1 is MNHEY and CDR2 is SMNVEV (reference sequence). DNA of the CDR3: TGTGCCAGCAGTTTAGGGGGCCAGGGGGGCTATGGCTACACCTTC. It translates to CASSLGGQGGYGYTF.

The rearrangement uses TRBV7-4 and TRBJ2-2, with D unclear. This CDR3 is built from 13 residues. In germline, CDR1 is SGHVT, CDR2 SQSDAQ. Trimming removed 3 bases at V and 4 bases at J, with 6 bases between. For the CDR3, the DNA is TGTGCCAGCAGCTTTCTGAGCACCGGGGAGCTGTTTTTT. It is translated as CASSFLSTGELFF.

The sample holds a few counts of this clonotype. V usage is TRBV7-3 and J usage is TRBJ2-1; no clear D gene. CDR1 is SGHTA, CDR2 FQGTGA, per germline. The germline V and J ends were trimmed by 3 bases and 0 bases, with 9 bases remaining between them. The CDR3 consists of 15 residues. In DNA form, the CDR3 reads TGTGCCAGCAGCTTCGGGTCTAGCTCCTACAATGAGCAGTTCTTC. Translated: CASSFGSSSYNEQFF.

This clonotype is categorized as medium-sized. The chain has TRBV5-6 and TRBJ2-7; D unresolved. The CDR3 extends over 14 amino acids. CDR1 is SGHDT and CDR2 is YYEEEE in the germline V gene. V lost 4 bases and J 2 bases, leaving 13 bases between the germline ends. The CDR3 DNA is TGTGCCAGCAGCCCACAAGGGAACCCCTACGAGCAGTACTTC. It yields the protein CASSPQGNPYEQYF. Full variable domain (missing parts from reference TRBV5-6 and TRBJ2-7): DAGVTQSPTHLIKTRGQQVTLRCSPKSGHDTVSWYQQALGQGPQFIFQYYEEEERQRGNFPDRFSGHQFPNYSSELNVNALLLGDSALYLCASSPQGNPYEQYFGPGTRLTVT.

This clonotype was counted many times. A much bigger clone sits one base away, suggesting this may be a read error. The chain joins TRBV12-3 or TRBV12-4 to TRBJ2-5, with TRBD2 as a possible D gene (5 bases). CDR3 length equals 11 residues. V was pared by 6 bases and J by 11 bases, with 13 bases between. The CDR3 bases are TGTGCCAGCAGCCGCCGGGATGAGCAGTACTTC. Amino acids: CASSRRDEQYF.

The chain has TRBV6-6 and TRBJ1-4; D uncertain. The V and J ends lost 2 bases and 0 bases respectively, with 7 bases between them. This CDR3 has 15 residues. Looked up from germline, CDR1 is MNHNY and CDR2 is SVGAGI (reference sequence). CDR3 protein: CASSYRPATNEKLFF. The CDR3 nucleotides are TGTGCCAGCAGTTACCGGCCTGCAACTAATGAAAAACTGTTTTTT.

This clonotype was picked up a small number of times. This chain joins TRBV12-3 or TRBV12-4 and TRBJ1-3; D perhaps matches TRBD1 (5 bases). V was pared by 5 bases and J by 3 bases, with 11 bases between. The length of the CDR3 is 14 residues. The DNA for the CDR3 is TGTGCCAGCAGTGACCCTGGACATGGAAACACCATATATTTT. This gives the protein CASSDPGHGNTIYF.

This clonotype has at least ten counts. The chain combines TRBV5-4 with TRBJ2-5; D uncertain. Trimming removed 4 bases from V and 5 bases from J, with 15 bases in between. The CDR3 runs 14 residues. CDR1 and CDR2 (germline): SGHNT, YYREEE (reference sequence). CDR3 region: CASSPGPLLETQYF. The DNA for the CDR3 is TGTGCCAGCAGCCCCGGTCCCTTACTGGAGACCCAGTACTTC.

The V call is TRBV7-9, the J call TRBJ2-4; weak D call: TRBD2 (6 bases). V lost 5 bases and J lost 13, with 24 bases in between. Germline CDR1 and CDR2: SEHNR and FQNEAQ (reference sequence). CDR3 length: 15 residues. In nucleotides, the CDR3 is TGTGCCAGCAGCCCTTGGGAGGACTCCTACAATGAGCAGTACTTC. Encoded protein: CASSPWEDSYNEQYF.

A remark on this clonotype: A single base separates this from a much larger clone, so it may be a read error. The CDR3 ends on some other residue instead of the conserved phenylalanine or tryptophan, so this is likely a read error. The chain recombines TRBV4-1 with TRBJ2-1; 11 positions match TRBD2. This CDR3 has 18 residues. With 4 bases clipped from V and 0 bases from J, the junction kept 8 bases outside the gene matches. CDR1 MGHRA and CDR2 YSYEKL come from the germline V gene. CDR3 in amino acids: CASSPPGLAESSYNEQFL. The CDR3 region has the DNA TGCGCCAGCAGCCCCCCGGGACTAGCGGAGAGCTCCTACAATGAGCAGTTCTTG.

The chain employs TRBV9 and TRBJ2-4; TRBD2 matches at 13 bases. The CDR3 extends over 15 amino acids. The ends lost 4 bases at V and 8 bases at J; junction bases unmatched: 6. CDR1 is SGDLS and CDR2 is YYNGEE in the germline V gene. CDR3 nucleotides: TGTGCCAGCAGCTCCCGGACTAGCGGGAGTGACATTCAGTACTTC. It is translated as CASSSRTSGSDIQYF.

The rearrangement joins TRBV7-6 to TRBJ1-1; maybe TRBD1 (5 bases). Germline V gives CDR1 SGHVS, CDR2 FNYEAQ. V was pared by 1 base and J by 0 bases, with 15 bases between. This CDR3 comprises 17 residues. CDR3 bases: TGTGCCAGCAGCTTAGATCAGGGCGGGGTCGTGAACACTGAAGCTTTCTTT. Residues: CASSLDQGGVVNTEAFF.

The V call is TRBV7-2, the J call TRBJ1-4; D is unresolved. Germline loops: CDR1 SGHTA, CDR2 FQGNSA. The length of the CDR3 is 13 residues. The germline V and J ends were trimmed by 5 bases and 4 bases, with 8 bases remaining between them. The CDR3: CASSDYLNEKLFF. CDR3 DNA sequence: TGTGCCAGCAGCGACTACCTTAATGAAAAACTGTTTTTT.

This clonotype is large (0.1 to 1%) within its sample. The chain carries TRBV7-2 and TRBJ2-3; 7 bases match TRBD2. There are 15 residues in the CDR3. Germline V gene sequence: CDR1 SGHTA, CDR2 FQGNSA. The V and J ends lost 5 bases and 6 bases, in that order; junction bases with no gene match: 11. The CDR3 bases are TGTGCCAGCAGCCGACTAGCTCAGAAAGGTGATACGCAGTATTTT. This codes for CASSRLAQKGDTQYF.

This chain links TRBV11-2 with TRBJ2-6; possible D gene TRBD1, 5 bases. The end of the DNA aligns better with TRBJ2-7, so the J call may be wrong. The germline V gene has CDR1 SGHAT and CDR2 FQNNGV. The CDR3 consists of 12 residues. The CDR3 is CASSRRTREQYF. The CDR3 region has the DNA TGTGCCAGCAGCCGCAGGACAAGGGAGCAGTACTTC.

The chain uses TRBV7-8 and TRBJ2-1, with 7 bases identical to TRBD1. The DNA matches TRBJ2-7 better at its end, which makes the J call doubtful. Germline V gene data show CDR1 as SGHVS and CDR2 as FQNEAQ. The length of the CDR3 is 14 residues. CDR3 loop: CASSLPGGSGEQYF. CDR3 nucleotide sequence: TGTGCCAGCAGCCTCCCAGGGGGTTCAGGCGAGCAGTACTTC.

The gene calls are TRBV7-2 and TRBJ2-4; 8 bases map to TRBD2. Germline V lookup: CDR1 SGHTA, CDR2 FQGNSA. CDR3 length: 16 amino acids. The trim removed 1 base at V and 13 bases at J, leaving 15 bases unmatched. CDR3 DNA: TGTGCCAGCAGCTTAGGACTAGCGAGATCATACAATGAGCAGTACTTC. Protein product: CASSLGLARSYNEQYF.

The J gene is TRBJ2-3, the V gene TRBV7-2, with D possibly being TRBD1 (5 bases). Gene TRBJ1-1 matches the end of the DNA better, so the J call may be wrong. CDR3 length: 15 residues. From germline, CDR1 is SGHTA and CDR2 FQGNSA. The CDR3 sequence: CASSIQTVMNTEAFF. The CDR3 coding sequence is TGTGCCAGCAGCATTCAGACAGTGATGAACACTGAAGCTTTCTTT.

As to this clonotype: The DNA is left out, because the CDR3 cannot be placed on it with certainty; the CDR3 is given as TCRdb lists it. CDR3 residues: CASSWGSGISTGELYF. This sequence joins TRBV11-2 and TRBJ2-3; the D call in the table, TRBD1, was not verified against the DNA. CDR1 and CDR2 from the germline V gene are SGHAT and FQNNGV. The CDR3 is 16 amino acids in total, end residues counted.

This CDR3 reads CASKRSLDPLAEQFF. CDR3 DNA: TGTGCCAGCAAGAGATCTTTGGACCCCCTCGCTGAGCAGTTCTTC. This rearrangement joins TRBV6-7 to TRBJ2-1; D call uncertain. Being an ORF, TRBV6-7 has a function that is uncertain. The CDR3 runs to 15 residues. The germline V and J ends were trimmed by 7 bases and 9 bases, with 22 bases remaining between them.

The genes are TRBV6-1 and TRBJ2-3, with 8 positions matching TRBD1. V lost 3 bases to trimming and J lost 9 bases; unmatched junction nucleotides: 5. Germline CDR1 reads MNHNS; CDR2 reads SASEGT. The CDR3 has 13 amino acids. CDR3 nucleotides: TGTGCCAGCAGTGACGGACAGGGCTACACGCAGTATTTT. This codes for CASSDGQGYTQYF.

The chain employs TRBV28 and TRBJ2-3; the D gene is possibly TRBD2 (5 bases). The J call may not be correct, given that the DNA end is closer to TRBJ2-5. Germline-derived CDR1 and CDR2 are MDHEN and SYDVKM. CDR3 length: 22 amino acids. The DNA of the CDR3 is TGTGCCAGCAGTTTATTTGGCCCCCGACGCTCCCGGGGAGCCCAAGGAGAGGAGACCCAGTACTTC. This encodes CASSLFGPRRSRGAQGEETQYF.

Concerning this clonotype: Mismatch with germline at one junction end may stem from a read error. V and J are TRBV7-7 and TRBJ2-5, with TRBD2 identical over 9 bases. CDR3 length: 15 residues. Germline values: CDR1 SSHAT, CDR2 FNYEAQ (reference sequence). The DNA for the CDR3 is TGTGCTAGCAGCTTGGACGCTAGCGGGGCGAATGAGCAGTACTTC. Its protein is CASSLDASGANEQYF.

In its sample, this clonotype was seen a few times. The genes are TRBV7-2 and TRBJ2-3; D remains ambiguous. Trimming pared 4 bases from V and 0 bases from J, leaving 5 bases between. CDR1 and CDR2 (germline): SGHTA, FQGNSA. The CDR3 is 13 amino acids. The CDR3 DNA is TGTGCCAGCAGCTGGTTTAGCACAGATACGCAGTATTTT. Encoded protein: CASSWFSTDTQYF.

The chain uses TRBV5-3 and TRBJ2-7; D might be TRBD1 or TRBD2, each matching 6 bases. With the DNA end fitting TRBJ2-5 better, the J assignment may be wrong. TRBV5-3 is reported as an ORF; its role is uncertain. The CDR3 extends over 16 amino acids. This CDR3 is CASSAGTGTKEETQYF. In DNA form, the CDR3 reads TGTGCCAGCAGCGCCGGGACTGGGACAAAGGAAGAGACCCAGTACTTC.